These T cell receptor beta chains were read from a single sample in a study of cytomegalovirus exposure and HLA in healthy donors. Clones were read by immunoSEQ multiplex PCR, and TCRdb kept only the in-frame ones, dropping some. The table lists some 160,000 clones, approximately 80% of them singletons. Source material: PBMCs. Source of these receptors: a woman aged 30 to 39 in good health and CMV-seronegative. CDR3s include the opening cysteine and the closing phenylalanine or tryptophan. A D gene is named only where the DNA matches it firmly. The size entry is marked missing in some rows and otherwise reads once, few, many or a size class.

CASTLTSNQPQHF,TGTGCCAGCACCCTAACGAGCAATCAGCCCCAGCATTTT,TRBJ1-5,.,.,TRBV7-2
CASSEAPGGAGGYTF,TGTGCCAGCAGTGAAGCGCCAGGGGGCGCGGGGGGCTACACCTTC,TRBJ1-2,TRBD1,.,TRBV6-1
CASGTGRLSGNTIYF,TGTGCCAGCGGGACAGGGAGACTCTCTGGAAACACCATATATTTT,TRBJ1-3,TRBD1,few,TRBV28
CASSLQGQETQYF,TGTGCCAGCAGCTTGCAGGGGCAAGAGACCCAGTACTTC,TRBJ2-5,.,.,TRBV7-6
CAWSVWTGSETQYF,TGTGCCTGGAGTGTATGGACAGGGAGTGAGACCCAGTACTTC,TRBJ2-5,TRBD1,.,TRBV30
CASSPVYGDYGYPF,TGTGCCAGCAGCCCAGTCTACGGCGACTATGGCTACCCCTTC,TRBJ1-2,.,.,TRBV7-9
CASGTIWTEAFF,TGTGCCAGTGGGACAATATGGACTGAAGCTTTCTTT,TRBJ1-1,.,once,TRBV28
CASSDTYRGHNEQFF,TGTGCCAGCAGTGACACCTACAGGGGACACAATGAGCAGTTCTTC,TRBJ2-1,TRBD1,.,TRBV6-4
CASSLRDRDVDTQYF,TGTGCCAGCAGTTTGCGAGACAGGGACGTGGATACGCAGTATTTT,TRBJ2-3,TRBD1,medium-sized,TRBV28
CASKDLASNLNEQFF,TGTGCCAGCAAGGATCTAGCCAGTAACCTCAATGAGCAGTTCTTC,TRBJ2-1,.,.,TRBV27
CASSPGLVQETQYF,TGTGCCAGCTCACCCGGACTAGTACAAGAGACCCAGTACTTC,TRBJ2-5,TRBD2,.,TRBV18
CASSPRTGGQPQHF,TGTGCCAGCAGCCCAAGGACAGGGGGTCAGCCCCAGCATTTT,TRBJ1-5,TRBD1,.,TRBV6-1
CASTGVEQISYEQYF,TGTGCCAGCACCGGGGTGGAGCAGATATCCTACGAGCAGTACTTC,TRBJ2-7,.,once,TRBV2
CASSSPGIDQPQHF,TGTGCCAGCAGTTCCCCAGGGATCGATCAGCCCCAGCATTTT,TRBJ1-5,.,.,TRBV27
CASSQTGRGTFF,TGCGCCAGCAGCCAAACCGGCAGGGGTACTTTCTTT,TRBJ1-1,.,once,TRBV4-1
CASTRLAGGETQYF,TGTGCCAGCACCCGACTAGCGGGAGGGGAGACCCAGTACTTC,TRBJ2-5,TRBD2,.,TRBV27
CAWTRDNYNEQFF,TGTGCCTGGACCCGGGACAACTACAATGAGCAGTTCTTC,TRBJ2-1,.,.,TRBV30
CASTPGQAYEAFF,TGTGCCAGTACCCCGGGACAGGCCTATGAAGCTTTCTTT,TRBJ1-1,TRBD1,.,TRBV19
CASSLREGADTQYF,TGTGCCAGCAGCCTCAGGGAGGGGGCAGATACGCAGTATTTT,TRBJ2-3,.,.,TRBV7-9
CAISEAPRVGTSNGAF,TGTGCCATCAGTGAGGCTCCTAGGGTGGGGACTAGTAACGGAGCCTTC,TRBJ1-2,.,few,TRBV10-3
CASSLPPAGGYGYTF,TGTGCCAGCAGCCTCCCCCCAGCGGGAGGGTACGGCTACACCTTC,TRBJ1-2,.,.,TRBV5-6
CSVVGTDSTNEKLFF,TGCAGCGTTGTGGGCACCGATTCAACTAATGAAAAACTGTTTTTT,TRBJ1-4,.,.,TRBV29-1
CATSGGGGSNQPQHF,TGTGCCACCAGCGGCGGCGGGGGTAGCAATCAGCCCCAGCATTTT,TRBJ1-5,.,once,TRBV15
CASSLYALGEGQADTQYF,TGTGCCAGCAGTTTATATGCCCTAGGGGAGGGTCAGGCAGATACGCAGTATTTT,TRBJ2-3,TRBD2,once,TRBV27
CASSYSMSPGGETQYF,TGTGCCAGCAGTTACTCGATGAGTCCAGGGGGAGAGACCCAGTACTTC,TRBJ2-5,TRBD1,.,TRBV6-5
CASSLVGQGSLEGEQYF,TGTGCCAGCAGCTTAGTGGGACAGGGGTCCTTGGAAGGCGAGCAGTACTTC,TRBJ2-7,TRBD1,.,TRBV7-9
CASSALTGLPQETQYF,TGTGCCAGCAGCGCTCTGACAGGGCTACCCCAAGAGACCCAGTACTTC,TRBJ2-5,TRBD1,few,TRBV27
CASSEQGLGKDTQYF,TGTGCCAGCAGCGAACAGGGACTAGGAAAAGATACGCAGTATTTT,TRBJ2-3,TRBD2,few,TRBV9
CASSLTGESGNTIYF,TGCGCCAGCAGCTTGACAGGGGAGTCTGGAAACACCATATATTTT,TRBJ1-3,TRBD1,.,TRBV5-1
CASSLKGRRERSYEQYF,TGTGCCAGCAGTTTAAAGGGGCGGCGGGAGCGCTCCTACGAGCAGTACTTC,TRBJ2-7,TRBD2,.,TRBV27
CASSASWGLSNQPQHF,TGTGCCAGCAGTGCCTCGTGGGGGCTGAGCAATCAGCCCCAGCATTTT,TRBJ1-5,.,once,TRBV28
CASKSGLAGGEQFF,TGTGCCAGCAAATCTGGGCTAGCGGGAGGTGAGCAGTTCTTC,TRBJ2-1,TRBD2,.,TRBV2
CASSQDRGRETQYF,TGTGCCAGCAGCCAAGACAGGGGCAGAGAGACCCAGTACTTC,TRBJ2-5,TRBD1,.,TRBV5-8
CASSLVTTQGSRFKETQYF,TGTGCCAGCAGCTTAGTCACAACACAGGGCTCCCGCTTCAAAGAGACCCAGTACTTC,TRBJ2-5,.,.,TRBV11-2
CASSLSAGGDTQYF,TGTGCCAGCAGCTTATCTGCGGGGGGGGATACGCAGTATTTT,TRBJ2-3,TRBD2,.,TRBV7-9
CAWSETAGMHTEAFF,TGTGCCTGGAGTGAGACCGCCGGGATGCACACTGAAGCTTTCTTT,TRBJ1-1,.,few,TRBV30
CASSDPLAGGGFF,TGTGCCAGCAGTGACCCGCTAGCGGGAGGGGGGTTCTTC,TRBJ2-1,TRBD2,.,TRBV2
CASSQVRQGGYEKLFF,TGTGCCAGCAGCCAAGTAAGGCAAGGAGGGTATGAAAAACTGTTTTTT,TRBJ1-4,.,.,TRBV4-2
CASSLGGGAYEQYF,TGTGCCAGCAGCTTAGGGGGAGGGGCCTACGAGCAGTACTTC,TRBJ2-7,TRBD2,.,TRBV7-6
CASCENPTGNQPQHF,TGTGCCAGCTGCGAGAACCCGACAGGAAATCAGCCCCAGCATTTT,TRBJ1-5,.,.,TRBV27
CASSVGVGAYGYTF,TGTGCCAGCAGCGTAGGGGTGGGGGCCTATGGCTACACCTTC,TRBJ1-2,.,few,TRBV9
CASSPWTGGTVGYGYPF,TGTGCCAGCAGCCCCTGGACAGGGGGCACCGTCGGCTATGGCTACCCCTTC,TRBJ1-2,TRBD1,.,TRBV4-2
CASSHQGGETQYF,TGTGCCAGCAGCCACCAGGGAGGGGAGACCCAGTACTTC,TRBJ2-5,TRBD2,.,TRBV27
CASSIAGINYGYTF,TGTGCCAGTAGTATCGCAGGGATTAACTATGGCTACACCTTC,TRBJ1-2,.,.,TRBV19
CASSPGTAIYNEQFF,TGTGCCAGTAGTCCCGGGACAGCCATCTACAATGAGCAGTTCTTC,TRBJ2-1,TRBD1,.,TRBV19
CASSRGTGYGNTIYF,TGTGCCAGCAGTCGCGGGACAGGGTATGGAAACACCATATATTTT,TRBJ1-3,TRBD1,.,TRBV6-5
CASSLGIWGVSYNEQFF,TGCGCCAGCAGCTTGGGAATTTGGGGGGTGTCCTACAATGAGCAGTTCTTC,TRBJ2-1,.,.,TRBV5-1
CATSVRGTTDTQYF,TGTGCCACCAGCGTGCGGGGGACCACAGATACGCAGTATTTT,TRBJ2-3,TRBD2,.,TRBV15
CASTRDRGNYGYTF,TGTGCCAGCACCCGGGACAGGGGGAACTATGGCTACACCTTC,TRBJ1-2,TRBD1,.,TRBV19
CAWTWGQPNSPLHF,TGTGCCTGGACCTGGGGGCAGCCAAATTCACCCCTCCACTTT,TRBJ1-6,.,.,TRBV30
CASSLGLAGTYEQYF,TGTGCCAGCAGCTTAGGACTAGCGGGGACCTACGAGCAGTACTTC,TRBJ2-7,TRBD2,.,TRBV5-6
CASSTELARSYEQYF,TGTGCCAGCAGCACAGAACTAGCGCGCTCCTACGAGCAGTACTTC,TRBJ2-7,TRBD2,.,TRBV5-6
CASSLDRRSRTDTQYF,TGTGCCAGCAGCTTAGACAGGCGGTCGAGAACAGATACGCAGTATTTT,TRBJ2-3,.,few,TRBV7-9
CASSLMGQGGDQPQHF,TGTGCCAGCAGCTTAATGGGACAGGGAGGGGATCAGCCCCAGCATTTT,TRBJ1-5,TRBD1,.,TRBV7-2